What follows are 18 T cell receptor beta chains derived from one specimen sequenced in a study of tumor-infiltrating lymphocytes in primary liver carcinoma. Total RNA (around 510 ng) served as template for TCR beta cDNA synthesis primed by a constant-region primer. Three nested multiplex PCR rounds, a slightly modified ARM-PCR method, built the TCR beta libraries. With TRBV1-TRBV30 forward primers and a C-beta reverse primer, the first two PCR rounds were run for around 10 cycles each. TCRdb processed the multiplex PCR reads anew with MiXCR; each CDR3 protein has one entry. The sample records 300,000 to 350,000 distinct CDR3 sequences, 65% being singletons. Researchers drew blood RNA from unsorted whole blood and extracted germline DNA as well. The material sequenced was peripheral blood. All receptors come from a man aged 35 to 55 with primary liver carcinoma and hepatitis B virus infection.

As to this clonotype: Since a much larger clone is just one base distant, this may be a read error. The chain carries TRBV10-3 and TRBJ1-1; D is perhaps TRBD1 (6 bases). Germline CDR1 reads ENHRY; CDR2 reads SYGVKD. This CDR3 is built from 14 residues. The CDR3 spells CSISDGQMNTEAFF. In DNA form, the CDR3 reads TGTTCCATCAGTGACGGACAGATGAACACTGAAGCTTTCTTT.

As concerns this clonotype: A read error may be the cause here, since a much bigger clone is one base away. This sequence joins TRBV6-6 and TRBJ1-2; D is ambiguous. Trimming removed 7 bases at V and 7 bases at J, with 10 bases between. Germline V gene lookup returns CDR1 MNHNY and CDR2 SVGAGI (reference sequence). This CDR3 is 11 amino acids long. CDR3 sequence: CASNRQGGYTF. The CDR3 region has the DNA TGTGCCAGCAACCGCCAAGGTGGCTACACCTTC.

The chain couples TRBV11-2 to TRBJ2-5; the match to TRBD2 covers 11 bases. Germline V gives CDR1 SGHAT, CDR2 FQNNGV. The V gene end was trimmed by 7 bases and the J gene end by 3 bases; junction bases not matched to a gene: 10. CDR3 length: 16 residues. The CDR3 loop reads CASNLSSGRVEETQYF. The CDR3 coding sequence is TGTGCCAGCAACTTGAGTAGCGGGAGGGTCGAAGAGACCCAGTACTTC.

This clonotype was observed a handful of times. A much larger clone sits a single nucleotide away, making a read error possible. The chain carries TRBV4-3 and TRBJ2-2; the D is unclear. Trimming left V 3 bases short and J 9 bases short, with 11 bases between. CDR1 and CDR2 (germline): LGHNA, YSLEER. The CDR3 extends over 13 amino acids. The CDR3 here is CASSQGGAWELFF. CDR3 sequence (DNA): TGCGCCAGCAGCCAGGGTGGCGCCTGGGAGCTGTTTTTT.

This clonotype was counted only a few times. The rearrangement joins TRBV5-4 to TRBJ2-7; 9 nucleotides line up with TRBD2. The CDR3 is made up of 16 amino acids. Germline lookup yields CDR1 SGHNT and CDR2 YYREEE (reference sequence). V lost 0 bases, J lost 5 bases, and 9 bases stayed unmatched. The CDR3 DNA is TGTGCCAGCAGCTTGGGCGATTTAGCGGGAGTGAACGAGCAGTACTTC. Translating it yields CASSLGDLAGVNEQYF.

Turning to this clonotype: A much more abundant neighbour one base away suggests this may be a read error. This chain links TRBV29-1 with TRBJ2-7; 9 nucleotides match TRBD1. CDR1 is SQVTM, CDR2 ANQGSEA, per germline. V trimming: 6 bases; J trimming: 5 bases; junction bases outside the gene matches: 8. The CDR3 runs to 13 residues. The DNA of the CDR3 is TGCAGCGTAAGGGACAGGGTAATGCACGAGCAGTACTTC. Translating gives CSVRDRVMHEQYF.

The CDR3 sequence is CASRRQGERTGELFF. CDR3 sequence (DNA): TGTGCCAGCAGGAGACAGGGGGAACGGACCGGGGAGCTGTTTTTT. The chain couples TRBV6-6 to TRBJ2-2; TRBD1 matches 9 bases. The CDR3 runs 15 residues. The germline V gene encodes CDR1 MNHNY and CDR2 SVGAGI (reference sequence). V shed 6 bases and J 5 bases; nucleotides not matched to a gene: 7.

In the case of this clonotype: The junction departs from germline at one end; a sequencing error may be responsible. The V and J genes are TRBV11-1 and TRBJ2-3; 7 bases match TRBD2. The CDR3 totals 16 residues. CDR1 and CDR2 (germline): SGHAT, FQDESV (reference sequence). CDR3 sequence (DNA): TGTGCCAGCAGCTTAGGGGCGGGAGTCATCTCCAATACGCGGTATTTT. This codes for CASSLGAGVISNTRYF.

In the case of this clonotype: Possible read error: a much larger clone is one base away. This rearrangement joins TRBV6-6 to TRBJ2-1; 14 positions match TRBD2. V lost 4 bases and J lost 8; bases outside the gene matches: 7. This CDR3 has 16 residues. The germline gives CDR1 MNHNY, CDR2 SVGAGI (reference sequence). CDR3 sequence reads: CASSSAGLAGADEQFF. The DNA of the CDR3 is TGTGCCAGCAGTTCGGCGGGACTAGCGGGAGCAGATGAGCAGTTCTTC.

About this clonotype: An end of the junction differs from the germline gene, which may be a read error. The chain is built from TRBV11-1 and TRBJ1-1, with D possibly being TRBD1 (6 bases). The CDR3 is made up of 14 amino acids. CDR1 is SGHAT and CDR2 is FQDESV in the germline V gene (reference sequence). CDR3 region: CTSSKGQPGTEAFF. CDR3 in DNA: TGTACCAGCAGCAAAGGACAGCCTGGGACTGAAGCTTTCTTT.

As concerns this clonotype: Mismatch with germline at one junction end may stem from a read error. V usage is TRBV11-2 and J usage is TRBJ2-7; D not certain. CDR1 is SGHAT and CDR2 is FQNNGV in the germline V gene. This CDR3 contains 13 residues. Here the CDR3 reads CASNLVRASEQYF. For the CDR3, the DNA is TGTGCCAGCAACTTAGTGCGAGCTTCCGAACAGTACTTC.

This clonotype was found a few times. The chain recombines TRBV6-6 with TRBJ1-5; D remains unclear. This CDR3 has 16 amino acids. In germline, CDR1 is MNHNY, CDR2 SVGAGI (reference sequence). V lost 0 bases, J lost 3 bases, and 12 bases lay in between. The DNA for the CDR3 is TGTGCCAGCAGTTACTCGAGTAACAGCTACAATCAGCCCCAGCATTTT. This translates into CASSYSSNSYNQPQHF.

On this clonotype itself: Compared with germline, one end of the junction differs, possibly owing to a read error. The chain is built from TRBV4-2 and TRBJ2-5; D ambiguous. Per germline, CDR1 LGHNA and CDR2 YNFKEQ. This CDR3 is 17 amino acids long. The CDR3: CASSPGIVGRPQETQYF. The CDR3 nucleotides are TGCGCCAGCAGCCCCGGAATAGTGGGCCGCCCTCAAGAGACCCAGTACTTC.

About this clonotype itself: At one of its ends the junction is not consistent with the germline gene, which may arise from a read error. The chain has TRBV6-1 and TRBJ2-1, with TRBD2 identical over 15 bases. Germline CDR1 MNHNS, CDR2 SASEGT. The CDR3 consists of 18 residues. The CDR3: CASIGGTSGRLDYNEQFF. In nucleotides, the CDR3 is TGTGCCAGCATTGGAGGGACTAGCGGGAGGCTTGATTACAATGAGCAGTTCTTT.

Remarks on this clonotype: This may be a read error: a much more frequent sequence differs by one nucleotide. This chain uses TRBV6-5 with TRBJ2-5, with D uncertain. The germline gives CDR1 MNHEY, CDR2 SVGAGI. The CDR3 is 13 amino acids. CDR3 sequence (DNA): TGTACCAGCAGCCCCGACATATTAGAGACCCAGTACTTC. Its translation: CTSSPDILETQYF.

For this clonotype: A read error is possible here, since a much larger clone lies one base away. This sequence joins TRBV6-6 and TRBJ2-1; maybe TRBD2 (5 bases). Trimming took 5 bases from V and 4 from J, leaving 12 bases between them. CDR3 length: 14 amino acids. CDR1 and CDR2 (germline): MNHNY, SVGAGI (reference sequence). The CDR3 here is CASSHGISYNEQFF. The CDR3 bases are TGTGCCAGCAGTCACGGGATCTCTTACAATGAGCAGTTCTTC.

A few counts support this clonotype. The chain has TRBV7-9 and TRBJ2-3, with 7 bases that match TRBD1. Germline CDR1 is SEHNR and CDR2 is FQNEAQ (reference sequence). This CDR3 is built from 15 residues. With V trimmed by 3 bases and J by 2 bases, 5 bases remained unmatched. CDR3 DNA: TGTGCCAGCAGCTTCGGGGACAGTCCCACAGATACGCAGTATTTT. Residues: CASSFGDSPTDTQYF. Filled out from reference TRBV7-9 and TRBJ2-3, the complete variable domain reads DTGVSQNPRHKITKRGQNVTFRCDPISEHNRLYWYRQTLGQGPEFLTYFQNEAQLEKSRLLSDRFSAERPKGSFSTLEIQRTEQGDSAMYLCASSFGDSPTDTQYFGPGTRLTVL.

The CDR3 protein is CASSGKEQYF. The CDR3, as DNA: TGTGCCAGCAGCGGAAAAGAGCAGTACTTC. J is TRBJ2-7 and V is TRBV7-4, with unresolved D. From germline, CDR1 is SGHVT and CDR2 SQSDAQ. Trimming removed 5 bases at V and 7 bases at J, with 6 bases between. The CDR3 runs 10 residues.